This is a list of T cell receptor beta chains from one sample in a study of blood T cells in healthy people across ages. MiXCR, applied by TCRdb to the 5' RACE reads, yields one record per CDR3 protein. The table has roughly 1,500,000 distinct CDR3 sequences, roughly a third seen once. Sequencing was carried out using blood. All receptors come from a woman aged 25 to 39 in good health. Both conserved end residues are part of each CDR3.

J	V	CDR3
TRBJ2-3	TRBV2	CASSERKRLTDTQYF
TRBJ2-7	TRBV13	CACSITGGREQYF
TRBJ2-3	TRBV12-3/TRBV12-4	CASSIRDTRTDTRYF
TRBJ2-7	TRBV11-2	CASSLPSAQSYEQYF
TRBJ2-7	TRBV9	CASSVGPLAQYEQYF
TRBJ2-1	TRBV15	CATSRGGQNNEQFF
TRBJ1-2	TRBV6-6	CASSPGGEYYGYTF
TRBJ2-5	TRBV9	CASSPQTGAETQYF
NA	TRBV2	CASSEGVDTLLRGPEQYF
TRBJ2-7	TRBV2	CARRTSGREEQYF
TRBJ2-1	TRBV2	CAGGRDANEQFF
TRBJ1-4	TRBV20-1	CSTSYEVNEKLFF
TRBJ2-2	TRBV2	CASKGRTESGERFF